This T cell receptor beta chain originates from a study of blood T cell repertoires in COVID-19. About the research overall: Collection of acute and convalescent COVID-19 samples took place in the United States, Italy and Spain. PBMCs, B-cell-depleted T cells, or T cells were the source of the cDNA or gDNA that made up the material.

The V and J ends lost 5 bases and 5 bases respectively, with 7 bases between them. Germline CDR1 reads SNHLY; CDR2 reads FYNNEI. This CDR3 region has 12 residues. Per the original methods: Estimation of nucleated cell counts relied on the amplification of reference gene primers. TCRdb's table, derived via immunoSEQ multiplex PCR, lists solely in-frame clones and lacks some. V and J calls and clone size come straight from that table; D and trimming were deduced from the DNA. The sample holds about 240,000 clones; 70% to 85% are singletons and the top ten take over 7.5%. The receptor was isolated from a woman older than 75 with acute or convalescent COVID-19. The specimen sequenced was peripheral blood. The V and J genes are TRBV2 and TRBJ2-1, with D perhaps TRBD2 (5 bases). CDR3 sequence (DNA): TGTGCCAGCAGTCCCGGGAACAATGAGCAGTTCTTC. Amino acid sequence: CASSPGNNEQFF.